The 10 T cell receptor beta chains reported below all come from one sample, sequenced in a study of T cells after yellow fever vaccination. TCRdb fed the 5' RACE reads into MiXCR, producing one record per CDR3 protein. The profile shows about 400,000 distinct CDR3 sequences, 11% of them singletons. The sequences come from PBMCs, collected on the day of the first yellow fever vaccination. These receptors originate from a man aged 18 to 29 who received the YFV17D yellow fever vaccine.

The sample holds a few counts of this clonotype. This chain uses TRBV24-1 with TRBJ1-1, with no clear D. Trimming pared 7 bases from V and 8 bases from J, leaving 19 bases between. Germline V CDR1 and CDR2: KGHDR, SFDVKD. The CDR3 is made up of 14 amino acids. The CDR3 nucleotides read TGTGCCACCAGCGGCTCCGCACAGAGGTCGGAAGCTTTCTTT. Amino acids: CATSGSAQRSEAFF.

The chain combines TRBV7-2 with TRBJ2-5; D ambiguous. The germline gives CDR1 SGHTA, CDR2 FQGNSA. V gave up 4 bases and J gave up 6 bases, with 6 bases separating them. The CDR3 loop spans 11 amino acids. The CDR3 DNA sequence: TGTGCCAGCAGCTCTTGGAAGACCCAGTACTTC. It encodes CASSSWKTQYF.

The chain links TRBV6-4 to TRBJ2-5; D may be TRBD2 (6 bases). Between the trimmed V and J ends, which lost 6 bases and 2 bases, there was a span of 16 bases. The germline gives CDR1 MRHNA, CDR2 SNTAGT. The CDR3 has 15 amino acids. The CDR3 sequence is CASRSWGSGQETQYF. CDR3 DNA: TGTGCCAGCAGGAGCTGGGGTAGCGGACAAGAGACCCAGTACTTC.

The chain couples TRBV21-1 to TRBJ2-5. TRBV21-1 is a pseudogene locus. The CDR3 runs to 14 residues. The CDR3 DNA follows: TGTGCCAGCAGCAAAGGCCATTGTGGAGAGACCCAGTACTTC. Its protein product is CASSKGHCGETQYF.

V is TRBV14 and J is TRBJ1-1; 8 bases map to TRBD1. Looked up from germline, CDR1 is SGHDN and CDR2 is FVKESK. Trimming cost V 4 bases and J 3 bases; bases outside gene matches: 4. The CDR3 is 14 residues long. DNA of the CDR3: TGTGCCAGCAGCCGGAACAGGGGGGACACTGAAGCTTTCTTT. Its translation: CASSRNRGDTEAFF.

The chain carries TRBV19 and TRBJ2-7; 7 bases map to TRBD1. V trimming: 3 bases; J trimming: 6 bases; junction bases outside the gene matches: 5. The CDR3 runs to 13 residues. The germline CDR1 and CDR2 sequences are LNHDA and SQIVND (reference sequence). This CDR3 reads CASSIWTGAEQYV. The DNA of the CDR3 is TGTGCCAGTAGTATTTGGACAGGAGCCGAGCAGTACGTC.

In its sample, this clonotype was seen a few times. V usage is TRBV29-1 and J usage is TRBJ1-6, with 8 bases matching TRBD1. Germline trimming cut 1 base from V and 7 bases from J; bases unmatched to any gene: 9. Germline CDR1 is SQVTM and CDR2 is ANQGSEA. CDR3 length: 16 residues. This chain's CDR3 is CSVEAINRGRNSPLHF. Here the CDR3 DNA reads TGCAGCGTTGAAGCGATCAACAGGGGGAGGAATTCACCCCTCCACTTT. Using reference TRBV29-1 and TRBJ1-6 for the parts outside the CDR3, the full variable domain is SAVISQKPSRDICQRGTSLTIQCQVDSQVTMMFWYRQQPGQSLTLIATANQGSEATYESGFVIDKFPISRPNLTFSTLTVSNMSPEDSSIYLCSVEAINRGRNSPLHFGNGTRLTVT.

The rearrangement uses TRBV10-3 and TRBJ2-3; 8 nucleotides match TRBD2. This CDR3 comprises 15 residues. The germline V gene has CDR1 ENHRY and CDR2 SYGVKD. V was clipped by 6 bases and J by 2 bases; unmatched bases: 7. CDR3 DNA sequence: TGTGCCATCAGAACCGGCGGGGGGCACACAGATACGCAGTATTTT. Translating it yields CAIRTGGGHTDTQYF.

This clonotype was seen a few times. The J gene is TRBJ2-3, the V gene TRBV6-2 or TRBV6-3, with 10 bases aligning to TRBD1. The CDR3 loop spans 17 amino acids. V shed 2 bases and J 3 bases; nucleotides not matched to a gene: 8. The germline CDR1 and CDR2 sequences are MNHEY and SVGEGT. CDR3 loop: CASSYRSGTGVTDTQYF. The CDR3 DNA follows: TGTGCCAGCAGTTACCGCTCCGGGACAGGGGTGACAGATACGCAGTATTTT.

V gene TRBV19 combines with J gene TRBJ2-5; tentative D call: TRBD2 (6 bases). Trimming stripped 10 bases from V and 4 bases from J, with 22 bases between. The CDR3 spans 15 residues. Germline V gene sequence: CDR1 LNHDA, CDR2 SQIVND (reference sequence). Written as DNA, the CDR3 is TGTGCCATCTCACCGCCGGGGACTGTACGAGAGACCCAGTACTTC. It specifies CAISPPGTVRETQYF.